Presented here are 8 T cell receptor beta chains from one specimen sequenced in a study of blood T cell repertoires in COVID-19 (dated by TCRdb to the early 2020s). Library construction relied on the immunoSEQ multiplex PCR assay. In its TCRdb copy, this immuneACCESS table keeps in-frame sequences only and misses some clones. Where compared with another copy, unresolved V genes explain less than half of these, and the others have no known cause. In all, the sample holds 350,000 to 450,000 clones, and 85% of those were seen once. The ten largest clones represent roughly 3.4% of the sample. Source material: peripheral blood. Receptors originate from a woman between 18 and 29 years old with acute or convalescent COVID-19.

For the CDR3, the DNA is TGTGCCAGCACGGAGTTAAGCTCCTATAATTCACCCCTCCACTTT. This translates into CASTELSSYNSPLHF. This chain uses TRBV28 with TRBJ1-6; D not resolved. Germline lookup yields CDR1 MDHEN and CDR2 SYDVKM. CDR3 size: 15 residues. V shed 7 bases and J shed 0 bases, with 10 bases lying between them.

This chain uses TRBV19 with TRBJ2-1; D is undetermined. CDR1 is LNHDA, CDR2 SQIVND, per germline (reference sequence). The ends were cut back, 3 bases at V and 0 bases at J, with 9 bases in the middle. This CDR3 contains 15 residues. CDR3 in amino acids: CASSIELSSYNEQFF. The CDR3 nucleotides read TGTGCCAGTAGTATCGAGCTTAGCTCCTACAATGAGCAGTTCTTC.

This clone was observed a few times. The rearrangement joins TRBV18 to TRBJ2-5, with D perhaps TRBD2 (6 bases). V was cut by 4 bases and J by 2 bases, with 11 bases left in between. The CDR3 sequence is 14 residues long. Germline V lookup: CDR1 KGHSH, CDR2 LQKENI. The CDR3 region is CASSLAARQETQYF. CDR3 nucleotide sequence: TGTGCCAGCTCACTAGCGGCGAGACAAGAGACCCAGTACTTC.

A word on this clone: The sample contains more than one DNA sequence encoding this CDR3. J is TRBJ1-1 and V is TRBV19; D possibly corresponds to TRBD1 (5 bases). In germline, CDR1 is LNHDA, CDR2 SQIVND (reference sequence). The CDR3 sequence is 14 residues long. Trimming stripped 3 bases from V and 5 bases from J, with 13 bases between. CDR3 residues: CASSIGGEGTEAFF. The DNA of the CDR3 is TGTGCCAGTAGTATCGGAGGGGAAGGGACTGAAGCTTTCTTT. Using reference TRBV19 and TRBJ1-1 for the parts outside the CDR3, the full variable domain is DGGITQSPKYLFRKEGQNVTLSCEQNLNHDAMYWYRQDPGQGLRLIYYSQIVNDFQKGDIAEGYSVSREKKESFPLTVTSAQKNPTAFYLCASSIGGEGTEAFFGQGTRLTVV.

This clone was recorded only once. The chain links TRBV19 to TRBJ1-1; no clear D. Germline CDR1 reads LNHDA; CDR2 reads SQIVND (reference sequence). This CDR3 contains 14 residues. Trimming left V 2 bases short and J 1 base short, with 8 bases between. CDR3 DNA sequence: TGTGCCAGTAGTATATCCGGGTCGAACACTGAAGCTTTCTTT. This sequence encodes CASSISGSNTEAFF.

This clone was seen only once. This rearrangement joins TRBV25-1 to TRBJ1-1; 7 bases are shared with TRBD1. The CDR3 covers 15 residues. CDR1 is MGHDK and CDR2 is SYGVNS in the germline V gene. With 10 bases clipped from V and 0 bases from J, the junction kept 11 bases outside the gene matches. The CDR3 region is CATKWTGDMNTEAFF. CDR3 nucleotide sequence: TGTGCCACCAAATGGACAGGAGATATGAACACTGAAGCTTTCTTT.

The chain uses TRBV7-6 and TRBJ2-3; 8 bases align to TRBD2. J lost 6 bases, V lost 5 bases, and 13 bases had no gene match. The CDR3 is 16 residues long. Per the germline V gene, CDR1 is SGHVS and CDR2 is FNYEAQ. CDR3 residues: CASSLTGREAFDTQYF. In nucleotides, the CDR3 is TGTGCCAGCAGCCTCACCGGGCGGGAGGCATTCGATACGCAGTATTTT.

The V call is TRBV13, the J call TRBJ2-1; 7 bases agree with TRBD1. Per the germline V gene, CDR1 is PRHDT and CDR2 is FYEKMQ (reference sequence). The CDR3 length is 17 residues. With V trimmed by 4 bases and J by 9 bases, 18 bases remained unmatched. The CDR3 loop reads CASSSTLTGADFSEQFF. The DNA for the CDR3 is TGTGCCAGCAGCTCCACCTTAACAGGGGCGGACTTTAGTGAGCAGTTCTTC.